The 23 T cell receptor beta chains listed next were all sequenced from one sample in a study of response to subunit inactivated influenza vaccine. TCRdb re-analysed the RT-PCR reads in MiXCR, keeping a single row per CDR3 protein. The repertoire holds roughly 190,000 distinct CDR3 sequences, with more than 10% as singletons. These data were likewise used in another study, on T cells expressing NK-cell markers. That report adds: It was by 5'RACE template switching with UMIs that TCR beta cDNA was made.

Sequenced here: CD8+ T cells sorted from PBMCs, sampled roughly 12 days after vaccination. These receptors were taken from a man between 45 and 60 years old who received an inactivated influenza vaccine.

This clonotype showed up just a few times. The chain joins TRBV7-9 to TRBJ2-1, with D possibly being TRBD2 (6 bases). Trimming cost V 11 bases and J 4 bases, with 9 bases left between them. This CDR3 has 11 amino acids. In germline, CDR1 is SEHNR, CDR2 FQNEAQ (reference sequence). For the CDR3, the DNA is TGTGCCGTCCTAGCGTACAATGAGCAGTTCTTC. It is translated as CAVLAYNEQFF.

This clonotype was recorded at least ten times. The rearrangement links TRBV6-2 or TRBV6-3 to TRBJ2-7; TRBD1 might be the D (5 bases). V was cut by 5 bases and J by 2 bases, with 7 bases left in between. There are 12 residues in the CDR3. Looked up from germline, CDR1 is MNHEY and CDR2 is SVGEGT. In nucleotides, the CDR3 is TGTGCCAGCAGTCAGACAGCCTACGAGCAGTACTTC. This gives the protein CASSQTAYEQYF.

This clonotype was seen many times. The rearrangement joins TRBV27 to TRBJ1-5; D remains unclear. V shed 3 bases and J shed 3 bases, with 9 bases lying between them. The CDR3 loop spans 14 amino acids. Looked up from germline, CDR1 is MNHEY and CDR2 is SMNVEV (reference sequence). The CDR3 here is CASSFLGLNQPQHF. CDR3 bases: TGTGCCAGCAGTTTTTTGGGCCTCAATCAGCCCCAGCATTTT.

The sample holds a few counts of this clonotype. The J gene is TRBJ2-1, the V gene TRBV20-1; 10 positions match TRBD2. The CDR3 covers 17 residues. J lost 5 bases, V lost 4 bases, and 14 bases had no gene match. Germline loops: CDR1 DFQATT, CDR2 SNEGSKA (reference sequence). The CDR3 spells CSATIIGSGLANNEQFF. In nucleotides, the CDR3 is TGCAGTGCTACGATCATAGGGTCGGGACTAGCGAACAATGAGCAGTTCTTC.

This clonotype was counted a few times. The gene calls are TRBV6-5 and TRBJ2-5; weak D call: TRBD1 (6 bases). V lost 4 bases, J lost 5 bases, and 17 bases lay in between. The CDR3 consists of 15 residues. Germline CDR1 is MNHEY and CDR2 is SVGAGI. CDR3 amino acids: CASSLIGGLMETQYF. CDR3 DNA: TGTGCCAGCAGTTTGATTGGGGGCCTTATGGAGACCCAGTACTTC.

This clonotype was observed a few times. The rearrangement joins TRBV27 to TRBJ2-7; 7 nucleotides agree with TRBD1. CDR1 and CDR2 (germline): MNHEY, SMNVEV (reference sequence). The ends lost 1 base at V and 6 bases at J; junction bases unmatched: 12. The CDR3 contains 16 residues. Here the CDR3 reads CASSLYGDSHSSEQYF. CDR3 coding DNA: TGTGCCAGCAGTTTATATGGGGACAGCCACTCTAGCGAGCAGTACTTC.

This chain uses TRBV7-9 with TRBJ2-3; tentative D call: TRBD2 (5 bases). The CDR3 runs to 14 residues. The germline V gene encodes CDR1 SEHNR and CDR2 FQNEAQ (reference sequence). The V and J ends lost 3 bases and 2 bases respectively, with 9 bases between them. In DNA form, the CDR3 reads TGTGCCAGCAGCTTCGCAGCGGTCACAGATACGCAGTATTTT. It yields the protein CASSFAAVTDTQYF.

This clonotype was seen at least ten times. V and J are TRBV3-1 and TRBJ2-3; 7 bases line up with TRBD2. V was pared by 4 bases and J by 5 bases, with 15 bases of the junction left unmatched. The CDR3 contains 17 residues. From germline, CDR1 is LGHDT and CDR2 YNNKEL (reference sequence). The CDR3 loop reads CASSPLSGDFPGDTQYF. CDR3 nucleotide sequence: TGTGCCAGCAGCCCCCTCAGCGGGGACTTCCCCGGAGATACGCAGTATTTT.

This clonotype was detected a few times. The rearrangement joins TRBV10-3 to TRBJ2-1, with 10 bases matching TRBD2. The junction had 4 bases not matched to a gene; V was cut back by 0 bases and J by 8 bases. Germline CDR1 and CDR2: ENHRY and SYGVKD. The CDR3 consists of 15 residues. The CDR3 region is CAISESVAGGHEQFF. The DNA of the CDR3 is TGTGCCATCAGTGAGTCAGTAGCGGGAGGCCATGAGCAGTTCTTC.

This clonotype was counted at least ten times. The CDR3 DNA follows: TGTGCCAGCAGAAACCCGGGGGTTTCCTACGAGCAGTACTTC. Translation: CASRNPGVSYEQYF. This chain joins TRBV12-3 or TRBV12-4 and TRBJ2-7; TRBD2 is a possible D gene (6 bases). V lost 6 bases and J lost 1, with 13 bases in between. CDR3 length equals 14 residues.

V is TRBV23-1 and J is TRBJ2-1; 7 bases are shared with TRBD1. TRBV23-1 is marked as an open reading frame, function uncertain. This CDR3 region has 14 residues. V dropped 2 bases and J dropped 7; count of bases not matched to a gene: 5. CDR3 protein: CASSQPGTENEQFF. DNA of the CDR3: TGCGCCAGCAGTCAACCGGGGACAGAGAATGAGCAGTTCTTC.

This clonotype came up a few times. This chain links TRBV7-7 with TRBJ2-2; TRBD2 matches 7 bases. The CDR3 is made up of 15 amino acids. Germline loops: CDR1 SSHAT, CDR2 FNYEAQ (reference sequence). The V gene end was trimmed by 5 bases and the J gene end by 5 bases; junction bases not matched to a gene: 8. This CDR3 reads CASSKAGPTTGELFF. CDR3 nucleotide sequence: TGTGCCAGCAGCAAAGCGGGGCCGACTACCGGGGAGCTGTTTTTT.

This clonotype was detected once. This CDR3 is CASSTLGRGPRSQPQHF. CDR3 nucleotide sequence: TGTGCCAGCAGTACCCTAGGCAGGGGGCCAAGAAGTCAGCCCCAGCATTTT. The chain carries TRBV28 and TRBJ1-5; TRBD1 matches at 8 bases. The length of the CDR3 is 17 residues. The ends lost 5 bases at V and 6 bases at J; junction bases unmatched: 15. Germline V CDR1 and CDR2: MDHEN, SYDVKM.

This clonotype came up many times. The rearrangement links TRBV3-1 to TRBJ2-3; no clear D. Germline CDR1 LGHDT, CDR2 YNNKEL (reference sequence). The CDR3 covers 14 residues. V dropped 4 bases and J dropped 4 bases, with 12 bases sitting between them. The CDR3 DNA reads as TGTGCCAGCAGCCCGATCCGAGTGGCAGATACGCAGTATTTT. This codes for CASSPIRVADTQYF.

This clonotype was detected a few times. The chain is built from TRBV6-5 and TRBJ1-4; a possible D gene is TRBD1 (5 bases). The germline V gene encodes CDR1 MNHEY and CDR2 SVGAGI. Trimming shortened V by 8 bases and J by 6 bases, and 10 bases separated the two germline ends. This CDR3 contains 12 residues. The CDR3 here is CASGTGYEKLFF. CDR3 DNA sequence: TGTGCCAGCGGGACGGGATATGAAAAACTGTTTTTT.

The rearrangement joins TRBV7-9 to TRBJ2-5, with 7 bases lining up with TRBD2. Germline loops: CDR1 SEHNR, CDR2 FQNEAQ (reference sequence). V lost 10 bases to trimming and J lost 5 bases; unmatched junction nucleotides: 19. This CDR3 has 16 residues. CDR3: CAIGPGERGLLETQYF. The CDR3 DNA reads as TGTGCCATCGGCCCCGGGGAGCGGGGCCTTCTCGAGACCCAGTACTTC.

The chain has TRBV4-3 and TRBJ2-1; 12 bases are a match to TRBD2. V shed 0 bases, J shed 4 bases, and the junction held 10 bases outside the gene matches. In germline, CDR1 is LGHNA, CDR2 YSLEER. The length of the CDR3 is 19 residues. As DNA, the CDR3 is TGCGCCAGCAGCCAAGATTCGGGGCTAGCGGGGGGGCGGTACAATGAGCAGTTCTTC. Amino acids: CASSQDSGLAGGRYNEQFF.

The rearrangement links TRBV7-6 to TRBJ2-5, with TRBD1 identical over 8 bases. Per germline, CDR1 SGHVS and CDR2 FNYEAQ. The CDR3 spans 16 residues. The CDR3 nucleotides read TGTGCTAGAACTGTCTGGGACAGGACTGTAGGGGAGACCCAGTACTTC. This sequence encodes CARTVWDRTVGETQYF.

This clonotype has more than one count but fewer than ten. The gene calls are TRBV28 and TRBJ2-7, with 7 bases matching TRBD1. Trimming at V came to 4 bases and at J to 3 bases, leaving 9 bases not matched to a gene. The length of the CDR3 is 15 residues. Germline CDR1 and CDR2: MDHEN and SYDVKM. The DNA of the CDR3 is TGTGCCAGCAGTTCCCTAGGGACAGTGGACTACGAGCAGTACTTC. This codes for CASSSLGTVDYEQYF.

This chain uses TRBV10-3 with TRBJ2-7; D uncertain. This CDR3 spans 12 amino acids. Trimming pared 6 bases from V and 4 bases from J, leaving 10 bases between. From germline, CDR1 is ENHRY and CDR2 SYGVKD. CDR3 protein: CAIRITEYEQYF. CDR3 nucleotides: TGTGCCATCAGGATTACAGAGTACGAGCAGTACTTC.

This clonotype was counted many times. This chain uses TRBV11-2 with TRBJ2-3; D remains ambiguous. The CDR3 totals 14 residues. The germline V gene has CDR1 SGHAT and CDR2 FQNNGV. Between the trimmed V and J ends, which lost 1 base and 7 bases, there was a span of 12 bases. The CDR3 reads CASSLGPEDYTQYF. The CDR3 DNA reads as TGTGCCAGCAGCTTAGGTCCAGAGGATTATACGCAGTATTTT.

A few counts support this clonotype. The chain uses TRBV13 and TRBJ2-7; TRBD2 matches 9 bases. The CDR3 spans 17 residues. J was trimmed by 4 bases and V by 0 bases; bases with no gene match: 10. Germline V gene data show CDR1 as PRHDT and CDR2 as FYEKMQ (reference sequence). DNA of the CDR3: TGTGCCAGCAGCTTAGGCACGGCGGGAGGGGATCTTTACGAGCAGTACTTC. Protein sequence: CASSLGTAGGDLYEQYF.

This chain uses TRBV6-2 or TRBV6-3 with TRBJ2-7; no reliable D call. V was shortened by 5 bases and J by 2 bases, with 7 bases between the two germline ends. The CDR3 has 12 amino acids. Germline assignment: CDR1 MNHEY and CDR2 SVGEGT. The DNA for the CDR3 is TGTGCCAGCAGTCCGGCCACCTACGAGCAGTACTTC. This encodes CASSPATYEQYF.